The present T cell receptor (beta chain) was sequenced within a study of early T cells in non-severe SARS-CoV-2 infection. On the study more broadly: Chains from this unsorted whole-blood bulk RNA could not be paired. Study-wide points: Clonotype matching in VDJdb favored anti-spike CD8 responses and did not capture private and CD4 specificities.

CDR1 and CDR2 (germline): SQVTM, ANQGSEA. The CDR3 is 16 amino acids. Trimming took off 7 bases at V and 4 bases at J, with 25 bases between the two ends. This clonotype was counted ten times or more. The antigen remains undetermined. Researchers attached unique molecular identifiers to individual cDNA molecules. TCRdb re-called the 5' RACE reads through MiXCR, storing one row per CDR3 protein. The data show about 110,000 distinct CDR3 sequences, more than 9.5% seen once. V usage is TRBV29-1 and J usage is TRBJ2-5; D may be TRBD1 or TRBD2 (5 bases each). Sequencing input: whole blood. The TCR comes from an adult who was a healthcare worker with PCR-confirmed SARS-CoV-2 infection or an uninfected control (not recorded which). The DNA for the CDR3 is TGCAGCGCCTTACCCGGGACGGTAATCGGAAGAGAGACCCAGTACTTC. Translation gives CSALPGTVIGRETQYF.